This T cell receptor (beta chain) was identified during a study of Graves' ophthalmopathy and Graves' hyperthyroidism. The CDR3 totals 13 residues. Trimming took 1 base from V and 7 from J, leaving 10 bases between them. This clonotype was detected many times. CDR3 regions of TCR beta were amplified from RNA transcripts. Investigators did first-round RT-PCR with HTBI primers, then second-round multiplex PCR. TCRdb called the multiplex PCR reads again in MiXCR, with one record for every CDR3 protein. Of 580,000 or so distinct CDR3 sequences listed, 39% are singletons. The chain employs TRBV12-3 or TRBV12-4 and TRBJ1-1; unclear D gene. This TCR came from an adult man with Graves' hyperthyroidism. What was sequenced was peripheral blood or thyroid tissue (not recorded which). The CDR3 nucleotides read TGTGCCAGCAGTTTAGTTTCGGGGTATGAAGCTTTCTTT. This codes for CASSLVSGYEAFF.